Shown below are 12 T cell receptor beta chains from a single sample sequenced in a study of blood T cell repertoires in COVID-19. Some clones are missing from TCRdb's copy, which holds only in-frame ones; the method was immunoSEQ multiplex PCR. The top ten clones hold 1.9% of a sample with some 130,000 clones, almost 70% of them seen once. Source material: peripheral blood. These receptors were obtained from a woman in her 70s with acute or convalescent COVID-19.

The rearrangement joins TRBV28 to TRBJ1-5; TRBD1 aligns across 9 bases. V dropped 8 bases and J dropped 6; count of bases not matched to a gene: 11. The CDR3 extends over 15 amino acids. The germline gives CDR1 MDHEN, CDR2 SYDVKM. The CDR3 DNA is TGTGCCAGCGCCTCGGGACAGGGTTATCCTCAGCCCCAGCATTTT. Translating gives CASASGQGYPQPQHF.

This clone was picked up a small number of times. The CDR3 sequence is CASSQDPVRGYQPQHF. CDR3 nucleotides: TGCGCCAGCAGCCAAGACCCGGTTAGGGGATATCAGCCCCAGCATTTT. This chain uses TRBV4-1 with TRBJ1-5, with a possible D match to TRBD1 (5 bases). The CDR3 has 16 residues. Germline assignment: CDR1 MGHRA and CDR2 YSYEKL. V shed 0 bases and J shed 5 bases, with 14 bases lying between them.

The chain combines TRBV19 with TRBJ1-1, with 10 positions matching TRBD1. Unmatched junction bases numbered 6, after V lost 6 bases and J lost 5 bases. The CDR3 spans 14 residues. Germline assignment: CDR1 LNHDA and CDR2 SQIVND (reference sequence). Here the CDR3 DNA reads TGTGCCAGTAGCCGACAGGGGGCAAGGACTGAAGCTTTCTTT. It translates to CASSRQGARTEAFF. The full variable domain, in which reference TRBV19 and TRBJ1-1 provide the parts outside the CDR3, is DGGITQSPKYLFRKEGQNVTLSCEQNLNHDAMYWYRQDPGQGLRLIYYSQIVNDFQKGDIAEGYSVSREKKESFPLTVTSAQKNPTAFYLCASSRQGARTEAFFGQGTRLTVV.

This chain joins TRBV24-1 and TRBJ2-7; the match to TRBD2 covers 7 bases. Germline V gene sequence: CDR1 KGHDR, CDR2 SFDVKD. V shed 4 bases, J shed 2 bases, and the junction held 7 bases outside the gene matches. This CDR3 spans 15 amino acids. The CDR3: CATSESSGGAYEQYF. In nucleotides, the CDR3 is TGTGCCACCAGTGAATCTAGCGGAGGTGCCTACGAGCAGTACTTC.

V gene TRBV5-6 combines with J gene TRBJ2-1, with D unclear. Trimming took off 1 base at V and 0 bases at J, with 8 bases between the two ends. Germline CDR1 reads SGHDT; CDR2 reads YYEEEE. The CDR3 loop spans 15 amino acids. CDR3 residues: CASSLFPSSYNEQFF. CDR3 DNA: TGTGCCAGCAGCTTGTTTCCTAGCTCCTACAATGAGCAGTTCTTC.

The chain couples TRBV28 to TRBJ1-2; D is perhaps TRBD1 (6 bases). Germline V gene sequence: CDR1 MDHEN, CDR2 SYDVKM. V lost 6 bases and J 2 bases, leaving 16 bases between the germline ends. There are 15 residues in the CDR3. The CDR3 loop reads CASRDTGGHNYGYTF. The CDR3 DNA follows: TGTGCCAGCAGGGATACGGGGGGGCACAACTATGGCTACACCTTC.

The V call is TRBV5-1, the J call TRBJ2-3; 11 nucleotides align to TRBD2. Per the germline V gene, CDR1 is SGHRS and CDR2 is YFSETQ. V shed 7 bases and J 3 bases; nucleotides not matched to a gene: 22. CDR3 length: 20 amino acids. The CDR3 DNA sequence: TGCGCCAGCGCCTCAGGGACAGGGATATTTTCTAGCGGGAGGACAGATACGCAGTATTTT. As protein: CASASGTGIFSSGRTDTQYF.

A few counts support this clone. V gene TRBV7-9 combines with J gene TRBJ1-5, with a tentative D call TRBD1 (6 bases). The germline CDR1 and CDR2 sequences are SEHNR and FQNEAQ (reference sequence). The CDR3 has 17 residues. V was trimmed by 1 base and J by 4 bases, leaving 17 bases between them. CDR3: CASSLEVGGRSNQPQHF. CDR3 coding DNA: TGTGCCAGCAGCTTAGAGGTTGGGGGCCGGTCGAATCAGCCCCAGCATTTT.

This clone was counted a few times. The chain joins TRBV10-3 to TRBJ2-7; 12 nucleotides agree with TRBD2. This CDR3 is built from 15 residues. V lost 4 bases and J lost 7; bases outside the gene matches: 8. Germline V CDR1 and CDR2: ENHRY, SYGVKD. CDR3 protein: CAISALTSGSGEQYF. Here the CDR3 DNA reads TGTGCCATCAGTGCATTGACTAGCGGGAGCGGGGAGCAGTACTTC.

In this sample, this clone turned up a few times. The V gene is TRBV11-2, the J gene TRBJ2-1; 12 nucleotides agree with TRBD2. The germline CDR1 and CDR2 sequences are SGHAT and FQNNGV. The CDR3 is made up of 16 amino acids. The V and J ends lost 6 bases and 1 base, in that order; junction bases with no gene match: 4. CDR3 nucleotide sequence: TGTGCCAGCAGGGGGACTAGCGGGCCGTCCTACAATGAGCAGTTCTTC. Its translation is CASRGTSGPSYNEQFF.

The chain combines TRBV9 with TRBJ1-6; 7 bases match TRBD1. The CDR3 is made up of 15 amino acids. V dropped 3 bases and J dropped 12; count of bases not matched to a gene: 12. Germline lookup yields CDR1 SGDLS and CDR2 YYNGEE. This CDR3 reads CASSGVEGTAGPLHF. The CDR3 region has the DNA TGTGCCAGCAGCGGAGTAGAGGGGACAGCAGGACCCCTCCACTTT.

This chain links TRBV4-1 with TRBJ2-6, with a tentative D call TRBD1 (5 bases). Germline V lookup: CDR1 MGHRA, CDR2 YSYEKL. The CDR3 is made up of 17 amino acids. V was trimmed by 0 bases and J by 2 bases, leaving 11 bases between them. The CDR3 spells CASSQDERRAGANVLTF. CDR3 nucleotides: TGCGCCAGCAGCCAAGATGAACGCAGGGCTGGGGCCAACGTCCTGACTTTC.